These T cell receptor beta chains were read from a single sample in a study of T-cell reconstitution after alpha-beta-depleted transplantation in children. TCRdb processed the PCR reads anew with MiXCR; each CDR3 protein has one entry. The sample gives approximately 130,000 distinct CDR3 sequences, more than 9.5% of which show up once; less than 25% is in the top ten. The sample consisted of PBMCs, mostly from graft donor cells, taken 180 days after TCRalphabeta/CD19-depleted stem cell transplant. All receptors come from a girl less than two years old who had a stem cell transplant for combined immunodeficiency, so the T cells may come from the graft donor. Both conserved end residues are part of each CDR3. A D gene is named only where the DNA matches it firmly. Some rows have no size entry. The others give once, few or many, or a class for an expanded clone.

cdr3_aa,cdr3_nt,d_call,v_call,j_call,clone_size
CASSPPQGPSHYEQYF,TGTGCCAGCAGCCCACCACAGGGGCCGTCGCACTACGAGCAGTACTTC,TRBD1,TRBV12-3/TRBV12-4,TRBJ2-7,few
CASSVTGSRPQHF,TGTGCCAGCAGCGTTACAGGTTCGCGGCCCCAGCATTTT,-,TRBV7-2,TRBJ1-5,once
CASRVYNEQFF,TGTGCCAGCAGGGTATACAATGAGCAGTTCTTC,-,TRBV6-2/TRBV6-3,TRBJ2-1,few
CASSLRQGLQETQYF,TGTGCCAGCAGCTTGAGACAGGGTCTTCAAGAGACCCAGTACTTC,TRBD1,TRBV7-2,TRBJ2-5,few
CASSPLAGDANEQFF,TGTGCCAGCAGTCCACTAGCGGGAGATGCCAATGAGCAGTTCTTC,TRBD2,TRBV12-3/TRBV12-4,TRBJ2-1,many
CASRPLDRDYGYTF,TGTGCCAGCAGACCTCTTGACAGGGACTATGGCTACACCTTC,TRBD1,TRBV27,TRBJ1-2,few
CSDGSSEVYGYTF,TGCAGTGACGGATCTAGTGAAGTCTATGGCTACACCTTC,-,TRBV20-1,TRBJ1-2,many
CASSLWDSYEQYF,TGTGCCAGCAGCTTGTGGGACAGCTACGAGCAGTACTTC,TRBD1,TRBV7-2,TRBJ2-7,-
CSGDRDRVNEQFF,TGCAGTGGTGATCGGGACAGGGTAAATGAGCAGTTCTTC,TRBD1,TRBV20-1,TRBJ2-1,few
CSARDRDLGNQPQHF,TGCAGTGCTAGAGATAGGGACCTCGGCAATCAGCCCCAGCATTTT,-,TRBV20-1,TRBJ1-5,many
CASSFGNEKLFF,TGTGCCAGCAGCTTCGGTAATGAAAAACTGTTTTTT,-,TRBV5-6,TRBJ1-4,many
CSVALDSNQPQHF,TGCAGCGTTGCACTGGATAGCAATCAGCCCCAGCATTTT,-,TRBV29-1,TRBJ1-5,many
CASSYRTGYGYTF,TGTGCCAGCAGTTACCGGACAGGGTATGGCTACACCTTC,TRBD1,TRBV12-3/TRBV12-4,TRBJ1-2,-
CASSLVPNGHTEAFF,TGTGCCAGCAGTTTAGTTCCGAACGGTCACACTGAAGCTTTCTTT,-,TRBV28,TRBJ1-1,many
CSATTHSGRETQYF,TGCAGTGCTACGACTCATAGCGGGAGGGAGACCCAGTACTTC,TRBD2,TRBV20-1,TRBJ2-5,-
CAISDVGVSANYGYTF,TGTGCCATCAGTGATGTAGGGGTCTCAGCTAACTATGGCTACACCTTC,-,TRBV10-3,TRBJ1-2,-